This T cell receptor beta chain comes out of a study of CD8 T cells in ankylosing spondylitis. Findings and caveats of the study: Prior literature has documented some motif variants in synovial fluid and blood from reactive arthritis. A TCR beta motif of under ten highly homologous variants seemed to mark ankylosing spondylitis blood. Relatively rare in peripheral blood, disease-linked clones were also CD8+.

CDR1 and CDR2 (germline): SGHRS, YFSETQ. The CDR3 runs 14 residues. The germline V and J ends were trimmed by 0 bases and 9 bases, with 12 bases remaining between them. For this clonotype: The antigen is unknown.

Construction of TCR beta libraries was performed using quantitative 5'-RACE with molecular barcodes. Using its own MiXCR run on the 5' RACE reads, TCRdb lists one record per CDR3 protein. This sample yields roughly 400,000 distinct CDR3 sequences, of which around 24% are seen a single time; about 17% belongs to the top ten. Material for sequencing was blood, either unsorted or a sorted T cell fraction (not recorded which). This clonotype originated in a male donor with ankylosing spondylitis. This sequence joins TRBV5-1 and TRBJ2-2; tentative D call: TRBD2 (5 bases). In nucleotides, the CDR3 is TGCGCCAGCAGCTTGGTTCCCCCGGGGAGGGAGCTGTTTTTT. Translating gives CASSLVPPGRELFF.